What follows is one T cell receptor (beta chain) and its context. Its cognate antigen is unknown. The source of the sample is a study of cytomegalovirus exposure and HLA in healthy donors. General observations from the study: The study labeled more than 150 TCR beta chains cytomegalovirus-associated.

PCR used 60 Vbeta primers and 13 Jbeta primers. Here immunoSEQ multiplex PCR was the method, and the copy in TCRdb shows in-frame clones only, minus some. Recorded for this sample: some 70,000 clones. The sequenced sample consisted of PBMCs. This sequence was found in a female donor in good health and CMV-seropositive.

CDR3 sequence: CASKRTDRNTIYF. The CDR3 nucleotides are TGTGCCAGCAAGAGGACAGACCGAAACACCATATATTTT. The V and J genes are TRBV13 and TRBJ1-3, with TRBD1 as a possible D gene (6 bases). Germline assignment: CDR1 PRHDT and CDR2 FYEKMQ (reference sequence). Trimming stripped 7 bases from V and 5 bases from J, with 12 bases between. This CDR3 region has 13 residues.